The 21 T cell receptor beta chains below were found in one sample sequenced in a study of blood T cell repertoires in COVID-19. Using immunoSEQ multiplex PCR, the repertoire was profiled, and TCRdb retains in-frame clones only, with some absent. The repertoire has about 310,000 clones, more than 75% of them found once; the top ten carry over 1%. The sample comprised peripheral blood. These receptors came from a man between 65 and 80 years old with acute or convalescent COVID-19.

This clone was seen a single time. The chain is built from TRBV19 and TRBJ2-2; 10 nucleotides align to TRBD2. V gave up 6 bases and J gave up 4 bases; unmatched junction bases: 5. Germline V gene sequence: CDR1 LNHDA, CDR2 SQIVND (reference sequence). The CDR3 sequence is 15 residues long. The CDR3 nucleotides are TGTGCCAGTAGGCAACTAGCGGGACTCACCGGGGAGCTGTTTTTT. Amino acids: CASRQLAGLTGELFF.

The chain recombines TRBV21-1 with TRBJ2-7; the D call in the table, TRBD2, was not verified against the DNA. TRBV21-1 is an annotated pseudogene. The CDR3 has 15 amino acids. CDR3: CATALTVGVIYEQYF. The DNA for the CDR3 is TGTGCCACCGCATTAACCGTCGGGGTTATCTACGAGCAGTACTTC.

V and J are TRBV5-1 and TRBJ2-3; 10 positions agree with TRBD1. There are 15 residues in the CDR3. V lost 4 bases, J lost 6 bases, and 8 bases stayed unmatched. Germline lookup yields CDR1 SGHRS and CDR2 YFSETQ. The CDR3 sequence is CASSQGQGGSDTQYF. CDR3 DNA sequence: TGCGCCAGCAGCCAAGGACAGGGGGGAAGCGATACGCAGTATTTT. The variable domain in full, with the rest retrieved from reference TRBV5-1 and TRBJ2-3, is KAGVTQTPRYLIKTRGQQVTLSCSPISGHRSVSWYQQTPGQGLQFLFEYFSETQRNKGNFPGRFSGRQFSNSRSEMNVSTLELGDSALYLCASSQGQGGSDTQYFGPGTRLTVL.

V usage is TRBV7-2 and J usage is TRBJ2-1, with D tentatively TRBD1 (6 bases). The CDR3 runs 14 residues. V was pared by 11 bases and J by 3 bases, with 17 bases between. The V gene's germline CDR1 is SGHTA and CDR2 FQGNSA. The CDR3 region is CAVKHSGDYNEQFF. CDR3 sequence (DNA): TGTGCCGTTAAACACTCAGGGGACTACAATGAGCAGTTCTTC.

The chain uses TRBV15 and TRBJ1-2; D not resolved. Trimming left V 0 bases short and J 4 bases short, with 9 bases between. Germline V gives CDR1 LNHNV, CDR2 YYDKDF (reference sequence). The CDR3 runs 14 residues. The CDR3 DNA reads TGTGCCACCAGCAGAGATCGATCAGGCTATGGCTACACCTTC. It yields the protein CATSRDRSGYGYTF.

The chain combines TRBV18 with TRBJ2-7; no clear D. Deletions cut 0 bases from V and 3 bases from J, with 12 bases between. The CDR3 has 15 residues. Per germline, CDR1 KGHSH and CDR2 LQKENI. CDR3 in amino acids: CASSPPGVPFYEQYF. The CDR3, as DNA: TGTGCCAGCTCACCACCGGGCGTCCCGTTCTACGAGCAGTACTTC.

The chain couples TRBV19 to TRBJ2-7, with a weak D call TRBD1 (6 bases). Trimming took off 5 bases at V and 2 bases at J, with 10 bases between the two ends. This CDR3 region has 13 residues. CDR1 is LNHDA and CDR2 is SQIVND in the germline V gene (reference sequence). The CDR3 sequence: CASSAGQTYEQYF. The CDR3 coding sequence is TGTGCCAGTAGTGCCGGACAGACCTACGAGCAGTACTTC.

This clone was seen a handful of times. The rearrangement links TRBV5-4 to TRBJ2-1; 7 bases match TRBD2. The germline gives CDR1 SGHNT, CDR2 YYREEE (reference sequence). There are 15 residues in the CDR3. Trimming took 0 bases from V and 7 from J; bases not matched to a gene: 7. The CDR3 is CASSLDSAGVNEQFF. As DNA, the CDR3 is TGTGCCAGCAGCTTGGACTCGGCGGGAGTGAATGAGCAGTTCTTC.

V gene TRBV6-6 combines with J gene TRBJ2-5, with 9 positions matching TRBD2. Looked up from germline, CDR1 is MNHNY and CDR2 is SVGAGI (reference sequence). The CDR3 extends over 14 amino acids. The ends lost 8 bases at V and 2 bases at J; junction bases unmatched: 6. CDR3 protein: CASGSGSGQETQYF. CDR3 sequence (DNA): TGTGCCAGCGGTAGCGGGAGTGGTCAAGAGACCCAGTACTTC.

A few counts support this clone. In DNA form, the CDR3 reads TGTGCCAGCAGCGTAGGGGGCGGAAGCTATGGCTACACCTTC. Encoded protein: CASSVGGGSYGYTF. The rearrangement links TRBV9 to TRBJ1-2; D is possibly TRBD1 (5 bases). Trimming took 0 bases from V and 4 from J, leaving 10 bases between them. The V gene's germline CDR1 is SGDLS and CDR2 YYNGEE. This CDR3 has 14 residues.

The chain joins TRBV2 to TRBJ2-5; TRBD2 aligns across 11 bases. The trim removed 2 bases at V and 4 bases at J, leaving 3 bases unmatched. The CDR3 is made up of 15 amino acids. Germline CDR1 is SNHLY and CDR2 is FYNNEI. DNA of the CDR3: TGTGCCAGCAGTGAATCCCTAGCGGGAGGAGAGACCCAGTACTTC. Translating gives CASSESLAGGETQYF.

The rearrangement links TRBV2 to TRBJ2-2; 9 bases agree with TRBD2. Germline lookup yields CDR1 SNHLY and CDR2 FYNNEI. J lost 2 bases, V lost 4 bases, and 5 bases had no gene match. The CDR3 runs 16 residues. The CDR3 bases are TGTGCCAGCAGTGTACTAGCGGGTCTAAACACCGGGGAGCTGTTTTTT. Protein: CASSVLAGLNTGELFF.

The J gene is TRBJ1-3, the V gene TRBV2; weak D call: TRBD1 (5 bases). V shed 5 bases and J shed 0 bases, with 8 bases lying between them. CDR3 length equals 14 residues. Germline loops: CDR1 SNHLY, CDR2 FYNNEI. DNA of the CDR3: TGTGCCAGCAGTAGGGACTACTCTGGAAACACCATATATTTT. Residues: CASSRDYSGNTIYF.

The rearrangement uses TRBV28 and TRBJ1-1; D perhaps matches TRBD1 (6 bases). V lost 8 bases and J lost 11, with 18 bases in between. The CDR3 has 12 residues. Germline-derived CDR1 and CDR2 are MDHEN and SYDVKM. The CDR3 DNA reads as TGTGCCAGCTGGATGAGCGGGACAAGGGCTTTCTTT. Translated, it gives CASWMSGTRAFF.

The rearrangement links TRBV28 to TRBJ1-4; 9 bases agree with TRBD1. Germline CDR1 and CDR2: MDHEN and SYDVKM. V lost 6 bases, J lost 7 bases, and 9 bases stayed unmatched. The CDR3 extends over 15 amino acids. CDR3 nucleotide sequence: TGTGCCAGCAGCGCGTGGACAGGGGAGGGTGAAAAACTGTTTTTT. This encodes CASSAWTGEGEKLFF.

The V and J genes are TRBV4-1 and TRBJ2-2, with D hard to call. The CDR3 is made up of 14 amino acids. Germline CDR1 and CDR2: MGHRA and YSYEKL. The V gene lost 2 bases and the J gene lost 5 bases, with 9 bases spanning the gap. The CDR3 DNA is TGCGCCAGCAGCCAATTTTCAGAAACCGGGGAGCTGTTTTTT. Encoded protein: CASSQFSETGELFF.

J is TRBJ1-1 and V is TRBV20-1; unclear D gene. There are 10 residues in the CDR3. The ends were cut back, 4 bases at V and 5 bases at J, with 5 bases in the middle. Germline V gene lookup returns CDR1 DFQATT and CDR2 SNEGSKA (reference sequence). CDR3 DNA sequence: TGCAGTGCTAAGAGGACTGAAGCTTTCTTT. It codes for CSAKRTEAFF.

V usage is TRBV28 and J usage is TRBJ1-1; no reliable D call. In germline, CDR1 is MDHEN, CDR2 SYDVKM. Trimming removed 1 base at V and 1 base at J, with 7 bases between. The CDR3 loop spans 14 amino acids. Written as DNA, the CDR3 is TGTGCCAGCAGTTTATCGGGTAGGAACACTGAAGCTTTCTTT. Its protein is CASSLSGRNTEAFF. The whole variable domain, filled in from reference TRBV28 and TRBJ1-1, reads DVKVTQSSRYLVKRTGEKVFLECVQDMDHENMFWYRQDPGLGLRLIYFSYDVKMKEKGDIPEGYSVSREKKERFSLILESASTNQTSMYLCASSLSGRNTEAFFGQGTRLTVV.

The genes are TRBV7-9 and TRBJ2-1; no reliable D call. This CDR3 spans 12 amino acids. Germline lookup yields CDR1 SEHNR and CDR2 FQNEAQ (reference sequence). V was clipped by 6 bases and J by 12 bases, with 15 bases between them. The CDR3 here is CASSPTDFPQFF. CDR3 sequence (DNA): TGTGCCAGCAGTCCGACCGACTTTCCGCAGTTCTTC.

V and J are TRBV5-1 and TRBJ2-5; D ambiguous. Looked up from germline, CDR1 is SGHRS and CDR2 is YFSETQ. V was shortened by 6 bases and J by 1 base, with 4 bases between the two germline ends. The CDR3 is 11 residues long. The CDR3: CASTLQETQYF. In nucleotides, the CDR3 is TGCGCCAGCACCCTCCAAGAGACCCAGTACTTC.

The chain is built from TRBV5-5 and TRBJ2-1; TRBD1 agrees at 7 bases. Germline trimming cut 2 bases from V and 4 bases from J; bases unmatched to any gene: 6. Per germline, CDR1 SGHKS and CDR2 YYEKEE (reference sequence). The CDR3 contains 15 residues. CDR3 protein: CASSFLTGSYNEQFF. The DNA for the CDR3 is TGTGCCAGCAGCTTTTTGACAGGGTCATACAATGAGCAGTTCTTC.